This entry describes one T cell receptor beta chain. What it binds is not known. Researchers report immunoSEQ v3.0 was run at survey level. TCRdb's copy holds only in-frame clones and misses some; the assay was immunoSEQ multiplex PCR. The sample yields around 15,000 clones, 75% to 85% seen once. The sample is drawn from a study of long-term antiretroviral therapy in people with HIV. Findings of the study overall: Post-ART diversity increased but stayed below transplant donor controls. Specimens of blood were obtained during about 2003 to 2018, possibly under older ART regimens.

The J segment lost 5 bases and the V segment lost 2 bases, leaving 5 bases of the junction unmatched. The CDR3 length is 15 residues. CDR1 is MNHNY, CDR2 SVGAGI, per germline (reference sequence). The sequence was collected from a man aged 35 to 55 with HIV. Sequenced material: unsorted PBMCs, taken 2.1 years after starting antiretroviral therapy. V usage is TRBV6-6 and J usage is TRBJ1-1; 10 bases agree with TRBD1. CDR3 amino acids: CASSYGDRGGTEAFF. The CDR3 region has the DNA TGTGCCAGCAGTTACGGGGACAGGGGTGGGACTGAAGCTTTCTTT.